The sequence of this TCR beta chain was determined in a study of PD-L1 blockade in urothelial cancer. Turning to the study itself: Patients' atezolizumab regimen, 1,200 mg intravenously every 3 weeks, began around 2014. Study-wide points: A pretreatment blood TCR clonality that fell below the median predicted better progression-free and overall survival.

Assay used: immunoSEQ multiplex PCR; TCRdb lists only in-frame clones, some missing. This table has roughly 30,000 clones, approximately 87% appearing once. Time point defined: pretreatment peripheral blood. Each patient presented with locally advanced or metastatic urothelial carcinoma. Trimming at V came to 6 bases and at J to 8 bases, leaving 8 bases not matched to a gene. Per the germline V gene, CDR1 is MDHEN and CDR2 is SYDVKM. This CDR3 contains 13 residues. This clone was recorded once. The antigen is undetermined. The V gene is TRBV28, the J gene TRBJ1-2, with TRBD1 identical over 8 bases. This sequence originates from a man in his 60s with urothelial cancer. Sample: PBMCs, taken around atezolizumab (anti-PD-L1) treatment. Written as DNA, the CDR3 is TGTGCCAGCAGGACAGGGGCTCCTGAGGGCTACACCTTC. Amino acid sequence: CASRTGAPEGYTF.